The clone carrying this T cell receptor beta chain has a handful of counts. The sample originates from a study of blood T cell repertoires in COVID-19. Turning to the study itself: Samples representing acute and convalescent COVID-19 were sourced from the United States, Italy and Spain. PBMCs, B-cell-depleted T cells, or T cells were the source of the cDNA or gDNA that made up the material.

Followed over time, Seattle patients had been enrolled while infection was active. How the authors handled the data: The assay estimated nucleated cells by amplifying reference gene primers. Method: immunoSEQ multiplex PCR; TCRdb's copy keeps in-frame clones and lacks some. V and J calls and clone size follow that table, whereas D and trimming were derived from the DNA. The table lists more than 45,000 clones, around 90% of them singletons, with 20% to 25% in the top ten. V lost 4 bases and J lost 6; bases outside the gene matches: 15. The CDR3 totals 19 residues. Germline V gives CDR1 SEHNR, CDR2 FQNEAQ (reference sequence).

Sequenced: peripheral blood. This clonotype was sampled from a woman aged 80 or over with COVID-19, enrolled during active disease. This chain connects TRBV7-9 to TRBJ2-2; TRBD1 matches at 12 bases. The CDR3 DNA sequence: TGTGCCAGCAGCTCCACCGGGACAGGGGGCATATTGAGTCCCGGGGAGCTGTTTTTT. It codes for CASSSTGTGGILSPGELFF.